Listed here are 20 T cell receptor beta chains from one sample, sequenced in a study of Graves' ophthalmopathy and Graves' hyperthyroidism. RNA transcripts served as template for amplifying TCR beta CDR3 sequences. Second-round multiplex PCR followed a first-round RT-PCR using HTBI primers. TCRdb redid the calling of the multiplex PCR reads with MiXCR, one entry per CDR3 protein. This sample has fewer than 600,000 distinct CDR3 sequences, with around an eighth found just once. Sequenced sample: blood. The receptors derive from a woman under 40 with Graves' ophthalmopathy.

The chain recombines TRBV6-1 with TRBJ2-7; 11 bases match TRBD1. This CDR3 comprises 15 residues. Germline V CDR1 and CDR2: MNHNS, SASEGT. V trimming: 7 bases; J trimming: 2 bases; junction bases outside the gene matches: 7. The CDR3 loop is CASTARTGGPYEQYF. In DNA form, the CDR3 reads TGTGCCAGCACCGCCCGGACAGGGGGCCCCTACGAGCAGTACTTC.

This clonotype was seen ten or more times. This rearrangement joins TRBV29-1 to TRBJ1-2; D may be TRBD1 (5 bases). The germline V gene encodes CDR1 SQVTM and CDR2 ANQGSEA. The CDR3 is made up of 12 amino acids. V was shortened by 0 bases and J by 8 bases, with 10 bases between the two germline ends. Written as DNA, the CDR3 is TGCAGCGTTGAAGAAACCGGGGACGGCTACACCTTC. Amino acids: CSVEETGDGYTF.

This clonotype came up many times. The chain recombines TRBV12-3 or TRBV12-4 with TRBJ2-2; no clear D gene. Trimming cost V 0 bases and J 1 base, with 3 bases left between them. The CDR3 sequence is 14 residues long. DNA of the CDR3: TGTGCCAGCAGTTTAGCGGAGAACACCGGGGAGCTGTTTTTT. This translates into CASSLAENTGELFF.

This clonotype was seen at least ten times. The rearrangement joins TRBV6-2 or TRBV6-3 to TRBJ2-7, with D possibly being TRBD1 or TRBD2 (5 bases each). Germline lookup yields CDR1 MNHEY and CDR2 SVGEGT. Trimming removed 4 bases from V and 2 bases from J, with 18 bases in between. The CDR3 totals 16 residues. As DNA, the CDR3 is TGTGCCAGCAGTTCCCCCCTGAGTCGGGGACCCTACGAGCAGTACTTC. Protein product: CASSSPLSRGPYEQYF.

This clonotype came up many times. As DNA, the CDR3 is TGTGCCACCAGTGACCCCCTCCGGGACCTCCAAGAGACCCAGTACTTC. Its translation: CATSDPLRDLQETQYF. The chain joins TRBV24-1 to TRBJ2-5; perhaps D is TRBD1 or TRBD2 (5 bases each). The V end lost 4 bases, the J end lost 1 base, and 15 bases lay between the germline ends. CDR3 length: 16 amino acids. Germline-derived CDR1 and CDR2 are KGHDR and SFDVKD.

This clonotype has a count of ten or more. This rearrangement joins TRBV19 to TRBJ1-1; TRBD1 aligns across 7 bases. This CDR3 comprises 17 residues. V gave up 5 bases and J gave up 6 bases; unmatched junction bases: 18. Germline V CDR1 and CDR2: LNHDA, SQIVND (reference sequence). The CDR3 DNA follows: TGTGCCAGTAGTTCAACCCCGGGCAGGGGGAGAGGGGCTGAAGCTTTCTTT. Protein product: CASSSTPGRGRGAEAFF.

This clonotype was picked up many times. This chain uses TRBV6-5 with TRBJ1-1; D possibly corresponds to TRBD1 (6 bases). V lost 4 bases, J lost 3 bases, and 15 bases lay in between. Germline CDR1 reads MNHEY; CDR2 reads SVGAGI. The CDR3 length is 15 residues. The CDR3 coding sequence is TGTGCCAGCAGTTGGGGGGGGCACCTCGACACTGAAGCTTTCTTT. Amino acids: CASSWGGHLDTEAFF.

In this sample, this clonotype turned up a few times. V usage is TRBV30 and J usage is TRBJ1-6; D gene uncertain. V dropped 0 bases and J dropped 2 bases, with 8 bases sitting between them. CDR1 is GTSNPN and CDR2 is SVGIG in the germline V gene (reference sequence). This CDR3 is 15 amino acids long. CDR3 DNA sequence: TGTGCCTGGAGTGTCGGCAGTACCTATAATTCACCCCTCCACTTT. This sequence encodes CAWSVGSTYNSPLHF.

This clonotype has at least ten counts. The gene calls are TRBV27 and TRBJ1-2, with 7 bases identical to TRBD1. The CDR3 extends over 13 amino acids. CDR1 is MNHEY and CDR2 is SMNVEV in the germline V gene (reference sequence). Losses at the gene ends were 8 bases for V and 5 bases for J; bases not matched to a gene: 8. The CDR3 DNA is TGTGCCAGCGGCAGAAGGGGGCCTTATGGCTACACCTTC. Its translation is CASGRRGPYGYTF.

This clonotype has at least ten counts. The chain employs TRBV6-1 and TRBJ1-6; a possible D gene is TRBD1 (6 bases). CDR1 and CDR2 from the germline V gene are MNHNS and SASEGT. The V and J ends lost 7 bases and 7 bases respectively, with 17 bases between them. This CDR3 is 15 amino acids long. CDR3 DNA sequence: TGTGCCAGCAAGAAAGCAGGGGATGGAAATTCACCCCTCCACTTT. Its protein product is CASKKAGDGNSPLHF.

J is TRBJ1-5 and V is TRBV7-2; D unclear. Germline V gene data show CDR1 as SGHTA and CDR2 as FQGNSA. Trimming took off 0 bases at V and 9 bases at J, with 6 bases between the two ends. This CDR3 is 12 amino acids long. CDR3 protein: CTSSLAVRPQHF. The CDR3 DNA reads as TGTACCAGCAGCTTAGCAGTAAGGCCCCAGCATTTT. The variable domain in full, completed from reference TRBV7-2 and TRBJ1-5, reads GAGVSQSPSNKVTEKGKDVELRCDPISGHTALYWYRQSLGQGLEFLIYFQGNSAPDKSGLPSDRFSAERTGGSVSTLTIQRTQQEDSAVYLCTSSLAVRPQHFGDGTRLSIL.

This clonotype was seen ten or more times. The J gene is TRBJ2-7, the V gene TRBV28; D remains unclear. Germline loops: CDR1 MDHEN, CDR2 SYDVKM. Trimming pared 5 bases from V and 3 bases from J, leaving 14 bases between. CDR3 size: 14 residues. The CDR3 DNA is TGTGCCAGCAGTGCTAAGGTTGTTGACTACGAGCAGTACTTC. Translating it yields CASSAKVVDYEQYF. Full variable domain (missing parts from reference TRBV28 and TRBJ2-7): DVKVTQSSRYLVKRTGEKVFLECVQDMDHENMFWYRQDPGLGLRLIYFSYDVKMKEKGDIPEGYSVSREKKERFSLILESASTNQTSMYLCASSAKVVDYEQYFGPGTRLTVT.

This clonotype was found many times. The chain is built from TRBV2 and TRBJ2-5, with 12 bases fitting TRBD2. V gave up 8 bases and J gave up 1 base; unmatched junction bases: 8. CDR3 length: 16 residues. Germline loops: CDR1 SNHLY, CDR2 FYNNEI. In DNA, the CDR3 is TGTGCCAGCCTCCGACTAGCGGGAGCCTCCCAAGAGACCCAGTACTTC. Encoded protein: CASLRLAGASQETQYF.

This clonotype was detected many times. V gene TRBV29-1 combines with J gene TRBJ2-7; TRBD2 matches at 10 bases. The germline gives CDR1 SQVTM, CDR2 ANQGSEA. The CDR3 totals 17 residues. Trimming took 6 bases from V and 3 from J; bases not matched to a gene: 17. CDR3 nucleotides: TGCAGCGTCGACGGGACTAGCGTTGGTTACTCAGACTACGAGCAGTACTTC. It translates to CSVDGTSVGYSDYEQYF.

The sample holds many counts of this clonotype. The DNA for the CDR3 is TGTGCCACCAGGGCAGGGGGCACTGAAGCTTTCTTT. Translating it yields CATRAGGTEAFF. This chain uses TRBV15 with TRBJ1-1; TRBD1 agrees at 7 bases. V gave up 6 bases and J gave up 4 bases; unmatched junction bases: 2. CDR3 length equals 12 residues. The germline V gene encodes CDR1 LNHNV and CDR2 YYDKDF (reference sequence).

This clonotype was seen many times. The chain combines TRBV20-1 with TRBJ1-2; 9 bases agree with TRBD1. The germline CDR1 and CDR2 sequences are DFQATT and SNEGSKA (reference sequence). The CDR3 length is 13 residues. Unmatched junction bases numbered 6, after V lost 6 bases and J lost 4 bases. CDR3 protein: CSARQGVGYGYTF. The DNA of the CDR3 is TGCAGTGCCCGACAGGGGGTGGGCTATGGCTACACCTTC.

The CDR3: CASSLRGWSYGYTF. CDR3 DNA sequence: TGTGCCAGCAGTTTGCGGGGGTGGTCCTATGGCTACACCTTC. The chain recombines TRBV27 with TRBJ1-2, with D possibly matching TRBD1 (5 bases). Germline V gives CDR1 MNHEY, CDR2 SMNVEV (reference sequence). The CDR3 spans 14 residues. V gave up 3 bases and J gave up 4 bases, with 12 bases separating them.

This clonotype was recorded a few times. The chain uses TRBV11-2 and TRBJ2-1; no clear D. The CDR3 has 14 residues. Trimming removed 5 bases from V and 12 bases from J, with 20 bases in between. The germline gives CDR1 SGHAT, CDR2 FQNNGV. CDR3: CASSVDAATMRQFF. The CDR3 DNA reads as TGTGCCAGCAGCGTCGACGCCGCCACAATGAGGCAGTTCTTC.

CDR3 sequence (DNA): TGTGCCAGCAGCCAATGGTCCGGAGCCTACGAGCAGTACTTC. Protein: CASSQWSGAYEQYF. This rearrangement joins TRBV14 to TRBJ2-7; D gene ambiguous. Trimming shortened V by 2 bases and J by 2 bases, and 10 bases separated the two germline ends. The CDR3 is 14 residues long. Per germline, CDR1 SGHDN and CDR2 FVKESK.

Note on this clonotype: This may arise from a read error, as a much more abundant clone is one base away. The V gene is TRBV7-3, the J gene TRBJ1-6, with D possibly being TRBD1 (6 bases). V was pared by 9 bases and J by 7 bases, with 16 bases between. Germline V gene data show CDR1 as SGHTA and CDR2 as FQGTGA. This CDR3 has 14 residues. The CDR3 DNA reads as TGTGCCAGAAGCAAACAGGGTCGGAATTCACCCCTCCACTTT. This codes for CARSKQGRNSPLHF.